This TCR beta chain was recorded in a study of shared clonotypes between healthy human individuals. Trimming shortened V by 6 bases and J by 3 bases, and 8 bases separated the two germline ends. The CDR3 extends over 12 amino acids. Germline V lookup: CDR1 ENHRY, CDR2 SYGVKD. In the sorted-subset replicate PCRs, approximately 200 ng DNA, some 30,000 T cell genomes, was used. The method was immunoSEQ multiplex PCR; TCRdb's version includes in-frame clones alone and lacks a portion of them. The sample holds around 1.9 million clones, just under 95% seen once. Cells designated naive CD8 were CD45RO-negative and were positively selected for CCR7, with terminally differentiated effector memory CD45RA+ cells excluded.

The chain links TRBV10-3 to TRBJ1-2; D unresolved. Sequenced sample: naive CD8+ T cells from PBMCs. The TCR was taken from a man younger than 35 in good health. Some clones in this sample may be carry-over from other donors' samples. The DNA for the CDR3 is TGTGCCATCAGACAAGGCGACTATGGCTACACCTTC. Translated, it gives CAIRQGDYGYTF.